Detailed here is one T cell receptor (beta chain). Its antigen is undetermined. The DNA ends 3 residues before the CDR3 does, and the rest of the CDR3 is filled in from the germline J gene. The data were taken from a study of T cells in women clearing cervical HPV infection. The wider study: Control women cleared a single incident HPV16 infection within 12 months. Case blood was drawn a median approximately 150 days after lesion detection. Study-level results: Richness differences could reflect unmeasured T-cell content per sample. CIN3+ cases had significantly higher TCR repertoire richness than controls, but evenness did not differ.

With 2 bases removed from V and 4 bases from J, the gap between germline ends came to 11 bases. Germline V CDR1 and CDR2: MNHEY, SVGEGT. The CDR3 extends over 15 amino acids. Produced via immunoSEQ multiplex PCR; TCRdb's table is partial and in-frame only. Its clone listing holds 30,000 to 45,000 clones. Sample: blood buffy coat. This rearrangement joins TRBV6-2 or TRBV6-3 to TRBJ1-4; maybe TRBD1 (5 bases). The source of this sequence is a woman aged 18-70 years with a cervical HPV16 infection that either progressed to CIN3+ or cleared (not recorded which). The CDR3 loop reads CASSYAGGDNEKLFF. The CDR3 DNA, read in part, is TGTGCCAGCAGTTACGCCGGAGGGGATAATGAAAAA.